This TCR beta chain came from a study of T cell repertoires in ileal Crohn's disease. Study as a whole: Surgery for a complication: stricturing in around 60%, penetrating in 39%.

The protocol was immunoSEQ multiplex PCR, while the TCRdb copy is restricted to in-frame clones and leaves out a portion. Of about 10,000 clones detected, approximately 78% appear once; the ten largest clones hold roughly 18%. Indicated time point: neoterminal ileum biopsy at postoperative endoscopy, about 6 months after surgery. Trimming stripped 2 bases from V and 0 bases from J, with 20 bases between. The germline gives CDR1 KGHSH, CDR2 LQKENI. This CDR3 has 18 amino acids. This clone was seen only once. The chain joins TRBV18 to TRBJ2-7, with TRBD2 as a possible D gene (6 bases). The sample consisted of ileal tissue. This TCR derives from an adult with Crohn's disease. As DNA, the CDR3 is TGTGCCAGCTCACCAAGGTTCGCCGGGCGGGGTTCCTCCTACGAGCAGTACTTC. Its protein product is CASSPRFAGRGSSYEQYF. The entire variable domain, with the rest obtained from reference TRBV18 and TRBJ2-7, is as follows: NAGVMQNPRHLVRRRGQEARLRCSPMKGHSHVYWYRQLPEEGLKFMVYLQKENIIDESGMPKERFSAEFPKEGPSILRIQQVVRGDSAAYFCASSPRFAGRGSSYEQYFGPGTRLTVT.